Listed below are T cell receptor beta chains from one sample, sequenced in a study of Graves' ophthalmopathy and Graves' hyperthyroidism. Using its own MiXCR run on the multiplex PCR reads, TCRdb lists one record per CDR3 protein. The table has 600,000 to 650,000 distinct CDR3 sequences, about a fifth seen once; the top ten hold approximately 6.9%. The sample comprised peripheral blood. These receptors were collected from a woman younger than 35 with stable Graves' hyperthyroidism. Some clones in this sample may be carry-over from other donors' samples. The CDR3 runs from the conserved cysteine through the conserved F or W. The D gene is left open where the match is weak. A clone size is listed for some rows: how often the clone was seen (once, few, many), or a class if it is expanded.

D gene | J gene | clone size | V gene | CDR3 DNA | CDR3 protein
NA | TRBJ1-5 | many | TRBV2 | TGTGCCAGCAGTGAAGCGCTTCGGGCGAGAAGGGGTCAGCCCCAGCATTTT | CASSEALRARRGQPQHF
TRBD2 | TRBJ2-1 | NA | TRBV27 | TGTGCCAGCAAAGGTCGATTGGGACTAGCATACAATGAGCAGTTCTTC | CASKGRLGLAYNEQFF
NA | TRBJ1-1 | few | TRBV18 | TGTGCCAGCTCACCACCGTCTATCGCTGAAGCTTTCTTT | CASSPPSIAEAFF
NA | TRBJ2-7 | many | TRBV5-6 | TGTGCCAGCAGCCCCCCGGGGGTGGGGTCCCACGAGCAGTACTTC | CASSPPGVGSHEQYF
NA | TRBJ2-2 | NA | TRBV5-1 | TGCGCCAGCAGCTTCGTCGTCGATAACACCGGGGAGCTGTTTTTT | CASSFVVDNTGELFF
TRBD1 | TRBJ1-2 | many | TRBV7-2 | TGTGCCAGCAGCCAAGGACAGGGCCGTCTCTATGGCTACACCTTC | CASSQGQGRLYGYTF
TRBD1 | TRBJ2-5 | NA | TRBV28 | TGTGCCAGCCTGAAGACAGGGACGCAAGAGACCCAGTACTTC | CASLKTGTQETQYF
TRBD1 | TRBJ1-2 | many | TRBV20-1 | TGCAGTGCTAGAGATCAAGGACAGGGCCCGAACTATGGCTACACCTTC | CSARDQGQGPNYGYTF
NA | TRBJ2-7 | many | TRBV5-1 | TGCGCCAGCAGACGGGGGAGGAACGAGCAGTACTTC | CASRRGRNEQYF
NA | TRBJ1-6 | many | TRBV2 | TGTGCCACCCGACAGACCGATAATTCACCCCTCCACTTT | CATRQTDNSPLHF
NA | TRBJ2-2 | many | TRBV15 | TGTGCCACCAGCAGAGGGTCCGGACGGGGCGGGGAGCTGTTTTTT | CATSRGSGRGGELFF
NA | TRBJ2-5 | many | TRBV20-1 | TGCAGTGCTAGTCGCCGGGACATAGCTGCTCGGACCCAGTACTTC | CSASRRDIAARTQYF
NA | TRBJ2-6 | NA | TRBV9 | TGTGCCAGCACCAAACTCCCGGGCGAAAGCTCTGGGGCCAACGTCCTGACTTTC | CASTKLPGESSGANVLTF
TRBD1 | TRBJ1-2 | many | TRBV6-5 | TGTGCCAGCAGTCCCTATAGACAGGGTAACTATGGCTACACCTTC | CASSPYRQGNYGYTF
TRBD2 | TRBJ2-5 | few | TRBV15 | TGTGCCACCAGCGTAGGACTAGCGAGGGCCCAAGAGACCCAGTACTTC | CATSVGLARAQETQYF
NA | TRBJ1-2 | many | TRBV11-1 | TGTGCCAGCAGCTTTGACTTCCGGGACATGTATAACTATGGCTACACCTTC | CASSFDFRDMYNYGYTF
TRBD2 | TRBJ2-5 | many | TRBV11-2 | TGTGCCAGCAGCTACTCGCCCGGGACTAGCGGCGCGTACCAAGAGACCCAGTACTTC | CASSYSPGTSGAYQETQYF
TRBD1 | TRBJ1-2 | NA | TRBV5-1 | TGCGCCAGCACCTCGAGACAGGGGACGGACTATGGCTACACCTTC | CASTSRQGTDYGYTF
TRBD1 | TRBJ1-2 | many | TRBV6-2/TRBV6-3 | TGTGCCAGCAGTTCCAAGCGACAGGGAGTATATGGCTACACCTTC | CASSSKRQGVYGYTF
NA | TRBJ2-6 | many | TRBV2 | TGTGCCAGCAGTGGTCTCTCTGGGGCCAACGTCCTGACTTTC | CASSGLSGANVLTF
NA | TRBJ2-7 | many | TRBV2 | TGTGCCAGCTCAGGGACCGATACCTACGAGCAGTACTTC | CASSGTDTYEQYF
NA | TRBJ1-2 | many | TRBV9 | TGTGCCAGCACCAACACCGGCAGGCCCTATGGCTACACCTTC | CASTNTGRPYGYTF
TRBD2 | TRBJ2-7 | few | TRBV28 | TGTGCCAGCAGCCCTGACTGGACTAGCGGGGGTCGGTACGAGCAGTACTTC | CASSPDWTSGGRYEQYF
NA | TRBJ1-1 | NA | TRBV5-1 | TGCGCCAGCAGCTCGGTCCTTGGGGACACTGAAGCTTTCTTT | CASSSVLGDTEAFF
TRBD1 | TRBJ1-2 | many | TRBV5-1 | TGCGCCAGCAGCTTGTGGACAGGGAATGGCTACACCTTC | CASSLWTGNGYTF
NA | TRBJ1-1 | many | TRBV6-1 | TGTGCCAGCAGACGCGTGTGGAACACTGAAGCTTTCTTT | CASRRVWNTEAFF
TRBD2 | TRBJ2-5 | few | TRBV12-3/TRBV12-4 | TGTGCCAGCAGTCTAGACGCCGGGACTAATCAAGAGACCCAGTACTTC | CASSLDAGTNQETQYF
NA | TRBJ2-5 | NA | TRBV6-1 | TGTGCCAGCAGGGAACTAGGTAACCAAGAGACCCAGTACTTC | CASRELGNQETQYF
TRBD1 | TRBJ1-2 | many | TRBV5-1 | TGCGCCAGCAGCTTCGAGGGGGCAACTGAGGACTATGGCTACACCTTC | CASSFEGATEDYGYTF
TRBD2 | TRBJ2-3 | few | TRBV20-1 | TGCAGTGCCGGACTAGCGGGGACAGATACGCAGTATTTT | CSAGLAGTDTQYF
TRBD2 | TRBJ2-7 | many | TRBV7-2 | TGTGCCAGCAGCTTAGGGCTAGCGGGGGACTACGAGCAGTACTTC | CASSLGLAGDYEQYF
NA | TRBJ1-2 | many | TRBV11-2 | TGTGCCAGCAGCTTAGGAAGGAGCTATGGCTACACCTTC | CASSLGRSYGYTF
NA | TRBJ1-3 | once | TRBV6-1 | TGTGCCAGCAGGCCCGATGGAGGGGGAGGGGGAGGAAACACCATATATTTT | CASRPDGGGGGGNTIYF
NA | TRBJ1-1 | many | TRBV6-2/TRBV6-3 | TGTGCCAGCAGGATCACAGGGAGTTACACTGAAGCTTTCTTT | CASRITGSYTEAFF
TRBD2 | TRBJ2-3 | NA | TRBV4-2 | TGTGCCAGCAGCCAAGAAGGGACTAGCGGGGGGGCGGCAGATACGCAGTATTTT | CASSQEGTSGGAADTQYF
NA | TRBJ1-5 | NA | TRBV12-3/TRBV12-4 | TGTGCCAGCAGCCGTATCCAGGGACAGCCCCAGCATTTT | CASSRIQGQPQHF
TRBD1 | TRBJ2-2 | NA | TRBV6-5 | TGTGCCAGCAGTTACAACAGGGGTTCTTCCGGGGAGCTGTGTTTT | CASSYNRGSSGELCF
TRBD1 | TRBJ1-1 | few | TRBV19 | TGTGCCAGTAGTACACCATTAAACCGGGACAGGTTTGAAGCTTTCTTT | CASSTPLNRDRFEAFF
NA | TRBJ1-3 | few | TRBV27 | TGTGCCAGCAGGACCACCGGGTGGGCTGGAAACACCATATATTTT | CASRTTGWAGNTIYF
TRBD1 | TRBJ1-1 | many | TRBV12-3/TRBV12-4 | TGTGCCAGCAGTTTAGCTTTGACAGGGGGATGGACTGAAGCTTTCTTT | CASSLALTGGWTEAFF
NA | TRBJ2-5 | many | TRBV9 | TGTGCCAGCAGCGTAGGTAGTTCATGGGAGACCCAGTACTTC | CASSVGSSWETQYF
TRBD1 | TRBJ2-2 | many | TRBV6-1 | TGTGCCAGCAGTGTGGGACAGGACACCGGAGAGCTGTTTTTT | CASSVGQDTGELFF
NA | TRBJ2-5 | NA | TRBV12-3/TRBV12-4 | TGTGCCAGCAGCCACCAGGGACTTGAGGGGGAGACCCAGTACTTC | CASSHQGLEGETQYF
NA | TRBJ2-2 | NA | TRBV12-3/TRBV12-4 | TGTGCCAGCAGTTTACTTCAGGGCACCGGGGAGCTGTTTTTT | CASSLLQGTGELFF
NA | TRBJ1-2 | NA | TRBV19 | TGTGCCAGTAGTATGCCTACGTCGGGCCACTATGGCTACACCTTC | CASSMPTSGHYGYTF
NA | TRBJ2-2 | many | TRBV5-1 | TGCGCCAGCAGCTTGGATGGCCAGCCGCAAACCGGGGAGCTGTTTTTT | CASSLDGQPQTGELFF
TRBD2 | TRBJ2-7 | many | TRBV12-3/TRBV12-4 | TGTGCCAGCAGTTTTGCGGGGGGCGCCTACGAGCAGTACTTC | CASSFAGGAYEQYF
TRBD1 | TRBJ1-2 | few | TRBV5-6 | TGTGCCAGCAGCCCAGGGGGCTGGAGTGGCTACACCTTC | CASSPGGWSGYTF
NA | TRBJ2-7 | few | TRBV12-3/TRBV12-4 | TGTGCCAGCAAGTTCTGGGGGGCAGACGAGCAGTGCTTC | CASKFWGADEQCF
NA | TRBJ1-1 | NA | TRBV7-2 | TGTGCCAGCAGCCCGACATCCACTGAAGCTTTCTTT | CASSPTSTEAFF
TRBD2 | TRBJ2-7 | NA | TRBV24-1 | TGTGCCACCAGTCCTAGCGGGAGGGCCGACGAGCAGTACTTC | CATSPSGRADEQYF
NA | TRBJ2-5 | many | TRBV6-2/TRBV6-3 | TGTGCCAGCACCGCCGTAGGTGAGACCCAGTACTTC | CASTAVGETQYF
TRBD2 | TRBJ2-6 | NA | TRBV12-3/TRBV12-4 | TGTGCCAGCACCAAAGCGGGGTATGGGGCCAACGTCCTGACTTTC | CASTKAGYGANVLTF
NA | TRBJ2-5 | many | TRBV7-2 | TGTGCCAGCAGCTTTAGACAGGCGAGGGAGACCCAGTACTTC | CASSFRQARETQYF
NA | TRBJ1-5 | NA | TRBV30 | TGTGCCTGGCCGAGATGGGGTCAGCCCCAGCATTTT | CAWPRWGQPQHF
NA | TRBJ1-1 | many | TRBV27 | TGTGCCAGCAGTTTCGAGGGGAACACTGAAGCTTTCTTT | CASSFEGNTEAFF
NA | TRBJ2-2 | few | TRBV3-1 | TGTGCTACACTATCCAGTGGCGTAAACACCGGGGAGCTGTTTTTT | CATLSSGVNTGELFF
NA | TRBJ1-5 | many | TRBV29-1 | TGCAGCGTTGAAATGGCAGGCAATCAGCCCCAGCATTTT | CSVEMAGNQPQHF
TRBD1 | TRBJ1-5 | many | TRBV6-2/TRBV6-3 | TGTGCCAGCAGAGAACAGGGGGATTACAATCAGCCCCAGCATTTT | CASREQGDYNQPQHF